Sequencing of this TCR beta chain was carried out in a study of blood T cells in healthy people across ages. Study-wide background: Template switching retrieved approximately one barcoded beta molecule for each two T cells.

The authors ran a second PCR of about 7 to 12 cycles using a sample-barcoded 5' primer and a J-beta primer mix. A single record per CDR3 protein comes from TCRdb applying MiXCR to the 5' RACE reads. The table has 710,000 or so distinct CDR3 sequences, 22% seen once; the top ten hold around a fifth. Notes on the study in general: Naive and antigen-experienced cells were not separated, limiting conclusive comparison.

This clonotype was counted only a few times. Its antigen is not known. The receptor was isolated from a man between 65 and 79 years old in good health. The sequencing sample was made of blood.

The CDR3 coding sequence is TGTGCCAGCAGGCGGGGACTAGTGACAGATACGCAGTATTTT. As protein: CASRRGLVTDTQYF. This chain joins TRBV12-3 or TRBV12-4 and TRBJ2-3; 8 bases are a match to TRBD2. J gave up 3 bases and V 6 bases, and 5 bases lay outside the gene matches. The CDR3 contains 14 residues.